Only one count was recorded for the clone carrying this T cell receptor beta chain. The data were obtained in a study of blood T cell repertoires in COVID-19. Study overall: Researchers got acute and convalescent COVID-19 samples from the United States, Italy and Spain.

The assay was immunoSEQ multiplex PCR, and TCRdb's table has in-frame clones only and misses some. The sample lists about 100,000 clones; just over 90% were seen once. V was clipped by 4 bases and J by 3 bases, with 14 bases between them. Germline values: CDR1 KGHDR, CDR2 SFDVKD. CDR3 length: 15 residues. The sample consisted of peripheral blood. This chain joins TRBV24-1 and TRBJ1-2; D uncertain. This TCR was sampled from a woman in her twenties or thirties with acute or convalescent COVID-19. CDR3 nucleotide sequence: TGTGCCACCAGTGACCCCCTAGAGGGATACTATGGCTACACCTTC. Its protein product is CATSDPLEGYYGYTF.